The 27 T cell receptor beta chains in this list originate from one sample, sequenced in a study of blood T cell repertoires in COVID-19. TCRdb keeps only in-frame clones here, not all; method: immunoSEQ multiplex PCR. Of approximately 49,000 clones detected, 68% appear once; the ten largest clones hold about 9.1%. The sequenced material came from peripheral blood. Every receptor here comes from an older woman with acute or convalescent COVID-19.

This chain connects TRBV9 to TRBJ2-1; a weak D match, TRBD1 (6 bases). V was clipped by 2 bases and J by 8 bases, with 17 bases between them. The CDR3 totals 15 residues. Germline V lookup: CDR1 SGDLS, CDR2 YYNGEE. The CDR3 sequence: CASSVLGQGIYEQFF. The DNA of the CDR3 is TGTGCCAGCAGCGTCTTAGGGCAGGGGATCTATGAGCAGTTCTTC.

J is TRBJ2-1 and V is TRBV7-3; tentatively, D is TRBD2 (5 bases). V lost 3 bases and J lost 10, with 13 bases in between. The CDR3 consists of 13 residues. Germline assignment: CDR1 SGHTA and CDR2 FQGTGA. The CDR3 spells CASSLGDSGEQFF. The CDR3 nucleotides read TGTGCCAGCAGCTTGGGAGATTCGGGGGAGCAGTTCTTC.

The chain carries TRBV5-1 and TRBJ2-1; no clear D gene. CDR1 SGHRS and CDR2 YFSETQ come from the germline V gene. V lost 4 bases and J 5 bases, leaving 7 bases between the germline ends. The length of the CDR3 is 12 residues. The CDR3 loop is CASSQHNNEQFF. CDR3 DNA sequence: TGCGCCAGCAGCCAACATAACAATGAGCAGTTCTTC.

This clone was recorded many times. V usage is TRBV3-1 (or the pseudogene TRBV3-2) and J usage is TRBJ2-6; D is perhaps TRBD1 (5 bases). V was pared by 0 bases and J by 4 bases, with 13 bases between. The length of the CDR3 is 17 residues. Germline CDR1 LGHDT, CDR2 YNNKEL (reference sequence). Here the CDR3 DNA reads TGTGCCAGCAGCCAAGAAAGGGGCGCGACCGGGGCCAACGTCCTGACTTTC. Protein product: CASSQERGATGANVLTF.

This clone occurred many times. The gene calls are TRBV7-6 and TRBJ1-1; possible D gene TRBD1, 5 bases. V lost 5 bases, J lost 1 base, and 8 bases lay in between. Germline loops: CDR1 SGHVS, CDR2 FNYEAQ. This CDR3 is 13 amino acids long. The CDR3 sequence: CASSIGQNTEAFF. In nucleotides, the CDR3 is TGTGCCAGCAGCATCGGACAGAACACTGAAGCTTTCTTT.

DNA of the CDR3: TGTGCCAGCCGTGGGCCGAACCCCTACGAGCAGTACTTC. As protein: CASRGPNPYEQYF. The chain combines TRBV3-1 (or the pseudogene TRBV3-2) with TRBJ2-7, with D unclear. The length of the CDR3 is 13 residues. The germline V gene has CDR1 LGHDT and CDR2 YNNKEL (reference sequence). Trimming left V 8 bases short and J 2 bases short, with 13 bases between.

The chain carries TRBV5-1 and TRBJ1-3; 9 nucleotides match TRBD1. The CDR3 is 16 residues long. The germline V gene encodes CDR1 SGHRS and CDR2 YFSETQ. With V trimmed by 0 bases and J by 4 bases, 5 bases remained unmatched. This chain's CDR3 is CASSLAPGTGGNTIYF. The CDR3, as DNA: TGCGCCAGCAGCTTGGCCCCCGGGACAGGGGGAAACACCATATATTTT.

V is TRBV3-1 (or the pseudogene TRBV3-2) and J is TRBJ2-3, with TRBD2 matching over 11 bases. The J segment lost 6 bases and the V segment lost 3 bases, leaving 8 bases of the junction unmatched. This CDR3 has 16 amino acids. In germline, CDR1 is LGHDT, CDR2 YNNKEL (reference sequence). DNA of the CDR3: TGTGCCAGCAGCCAGCATAGCGGGGGGGCCGTTGATACGCAGTATTTT. Translating gives CASSQHSGGAVDTQYF.

The chain is built from TRBV3-1 (or the pseudogene TRBV3-2) and TRBJ1-1; no clear D gene. Trimming removed 4 bases from V and 5 bases from J, with 14 bases in between. This CDR3 contains 14 residues. Looked up from germline, CDR1 is LGHDT and CDR2 is YNNKEL (reference sequence). The CDR3 is CASSLEPGGTEAFF. CDR3 sequence (DNA): TGTGCCAGCAGCCTCGAGCCAGGTGGGACTGAAGCTTTCTTT.

CDR3 sequence reads: CASSGGGSEQFF. CDR3 coding DNA: TGCGCCAGCAGTGGTGGGGGCTCTGAGCAGTTCTTC. V gene TRBV10-2 combines with J gene TRBJ2-1; TRBD1 might be the D (6 bases). Germline CDR1 and CDR2: WSHSY and SAAADI. The CDR3 runs 12 residues. V lost 4 bases to trimming and J lost 9 bases, with 10 bases between them.

The CDR3: CASSSGAYEQYF. For the CDR3, the DNA is TGTGCCAGCAGCTCAGGGGCCTACGAGCAGTACTTC. J is TRBJ2-7 and V is TRBV5-6; TRBD1 might be the D (6 bases). Trimming took off 3 bases at V and 2 bases at J, with 6 bases between the two ends. Germline-derived CDR1 and CDR2 are SGHDT and YYEEEE. The CDR3 runs to 12 residues.

V is TRBV3-1 (or the pseudogene TRBV3-2) and J is TRBJ2-7; D may be TRBD2 (6 bases). V was trimmed by 4 bases and J by 3 bases, leaving 19 bases between them. Germline CDR1 and CDR2: LGHDT and YNNKEL (reference sequence). The CDR3 runs to 16 residues. CDR3 loop: CASSLGGSGANYEQYF. Here the CDR3 DNA reads TGTGCCAGCAGCCTGGGGGGTAGCGGAGCTAACTACGAGCAGTACTTC.

The V call is TRBV7-3, the J call TRBJ2-7; unclear D gene. CDR1 is SGHTA and CDR2 is FQGTGA in the germline V gene. Trimming pared 5 bases from V and 0 bases from J, leaving 8 bases between. The CDR3 is 13 residues long. CDR3 loop: CASSPGFSYEQYF. DNA for the CDR3: TGTGCCAGCAGCCCCGGGTTCTCCTACGAGCAGTACTTC.

The chain recombines TRBV9 with TRBJ2-4, with D perhaps matching TRBD2 (5 bases). The CDR3 covers 13 residues. The V end lost 4 bases, the J end lost 8 bases, and 13 bases lay between the germline ends. The germline CDR1 and CDR2 sequences are SGDLS and YYNGEE. The chain's CDR3 is CASSPPGSHIQYF. In nucleotides, the CDR3 is TGTGCCAGCAGCCCACCGGGGAGCCACATTCAGTACTTC.

The V call is TRBV2, the J call TRBJ1-5, with D unclear. Trimming removed 6 bases at V and 2 bases at J, with 8 bases between. The length of the CDR3 is 13 residues. The germline CDR1 and CDR2 sequences are SNHLY and FYNNEI. The DNA of the CDR3 is TGTGCCAGCAGAGCGGACGGCAATCAGCCCCAGCATTTT. Residues: CASRADGNQPQHF.

The chain couples TRBV5-4 to TRBJ2-2; 7 bases line up with TRBD1. The CDR3 has 16 amino acids. J was trimmed by 3 bases and V by 4 bases; bases with no gene match: 9. CDR1 and CDR2 from the germline V gene are SGHNT and YYREEE (reference sequence). CDR3 loop: CASSEDLGQDTGELFF. The CDR3 DNA follows: TGTGCCAGCAGCGAGGACCTCGGACAGGACACCGGGGAGCTGTTTTTT.

The chain uses TRBV4-1 and TRBJ1-2, with D perhaps TRBD1 (5 bases). The CDR3 is made up of 17 amino acids. Germline-derived CDR1 and CDR2 are MGHRA and YSYEKL. With 1 base removed from V and 4 bases from J, the gap between germline ends came to 19 bases. DNA of the CDR3: TGCGCCAGCAGCCAAGGGGGAGGGGCCAGTCCCCTCTATGGCTACACCTTC. This gives the protein CASSQGGGASPLYGYTF.

The chain employs TRBV4-1 and TRBJ1-2; 7 bases align to TRBD1. V shed 0 bases, J shed 4 bases, and the junction held 2 bases outside the gene matches. CDR3 length equals 14 residues. Germline V gene sequence: CDR1 MGHRA, CDR2 YSYEKL. The CDR3 DNA is TGCGCCAGCAGCCAAGAGGACAGGTCCTATGGCTACACCTTC. It translates to CASSQEDRSYGYTF.

This clone was seen only a few times. The chain carries TRBV18 and TRBJ1-2; a possible D gene is TRBD1 (5 bases). There are 14 residues in the CDR3. V lost 1 base and J lost 7, with 13 bases in between. Per the germline V gene, CDR1 is KGHSH and CDR2 is LQKENI. CDR3 amino acids: CASSPQRGGPGYTF. Here the CDR3 DNA reads TGTGCCAGCTCACCACAAAGGGGTGGGCCTGGCTACACCTTC.

The chain recombines TRBV29-1 with TRBJ1-2, with D tentatively TRBD1 (5 bases). Germline V CDR1 and CDR2: SQVTM, ANQGSEA. CDR3 length: 12 amino acids. V was trimmed by 3 bases and J by 8 bases, leaving 13 bases between them. This CDR3 reads CSVELEGQGYTF. CDR3 nucleotides: TGCAGCGTTGAGTTGGAGGGGCAAGGCTACACCTTC.

This clone was picked up a small number of times. The chain has TRBV7-2 and TRBJ2-7; possibly TRBD1 for D (6 bases). The CDR3 runs 14 residues. Per germline, CDR1 SGHTA and CDR2 FQGNSA. V was pared by 0 bases and J by 0 bases, with 6 bases between. This CDR3 reads CASSLADSSYEQYF. The CDR3 DNA is TGTGCCAGCAGCTTAGCGGACAGCTCCTACGAGCAGTACTTC. The variable domain in full, completed from reference TRBV7-2 and TRBJ2-7, reads GAGVSQSPSNKVTEKGKDVELRCDPISGHTALYWYRQSLGQGLEFLIYFQGNSAPDKSGLPSDRFSAERTGGSVSTLTIQRTQQEDSAVYLCASSLADSSYEQYFGPGTRLTVT.

The chain links TRBV18 to TRBJ1-4, with 8 bases matching TRBD1. V dropped 3 bases and J dropped 7; count of bases not matched to a gene: 7. The CDR3 has 15 residues. Germline values: CDR1 KGHSH, CDR2 LQKENI. Here the CDR3 reads CASSPSGTGAEKLFF. DNA for the CDR3: TGTGCCAGCTCACCGTCCGGGACAGGCGCTGAAAAACTGTTTTTT.

This clone was seen only a few times. V is TRBV28 and J is TRBJ2-2; 12 nucleotides align to TRBD1. V was clipped by 3 bases and J by 5 bases; unmatched bases: 7. Looked up from germline, CDR1 is MDHEN and CDR2 is SYDVKM. CDR3 length: 17 residues. This chain's CDR3 is CASSLTPGQGATGELFF. Written as DNA, the CDR3 is TGTGCCAGCAGTTTGACCCCGGGACAGGGGGCGACCGGGGAGCTGTTTTTT. Based on the CDR3 plus reference TRBV28 and TRBJ2-2, the full variable domain is DVKVTQSSRYLVKRTGEKVFLECVQDMDHENMFWYRQDPGLGLRLIYFSYDVKMKEKGDIPEGYSVSREKKERFSLILESASTNQTSMYLCASSLTPGQGATGELFFGEGSRLTVL.

The sample holds many counts of this clone. The rearrangement links TRBV19 to TRBJ1-5, with 7 bases that match TRBD1. CDR3 size: 15 residues. Germline lookup yields CDR1 LNHDA and CDR2 SQIVND (reference sequence). The junction had 8 bases not matched to a gene; V was cut back by 7 bases and J by 2 bases. Here the CDR3 DNA reads TGTGCCAGTAATCCGTTAGGACAGGGCAATCAGCCCCAGCATTTT. Translated: CASNPLGQGNQPQHF. Using reference TRBV19 and TRBJ1-5 for the parts outside the CDR3, the full variable domain is DGGITQSPKYLFRKEGQNVTLSCEQNLNHDAMYWYRQDPGQGLRLIYYSQIVNDFQKGDIAEGYSVSREKKESFPLTVTSAQKNPTAFYLCASNPLGQGNQPQHFGDGTRLSIL.

V is TRBV7-2 and J is TRBJ2-1, with 12 bases aligning to TRBD2. The J segment lost 9 bases and the V segment lost 6 bases, leaving 9 bases of the junction unmatched. Looked up from germline, CDR1 is SGHTA and CDR2 is FQGNSA. The CDR3 contains 15 residues. The CDR3 loop reads CASRPSGGAGGEQFF. As DNA, the CDR3 is TGTGCCAGCAGGCCTAGCGGGGGGGCCGGCGGTGAGCAGTTCTTC.

In the case of this clone: The same CDR3 also results from other DNA sequences found in this sample. The chain links TRBV4-1 to TRBJ2-7; 7 nucleotides line up with TRBD1. V was pared by 1 base and J by 0 bases, with 3 bases of the junction left unmatched. This CDR3 comprises 15 residues. Germline assignment: CDR1 MGHRA and CDR2 YSYEKL. CDR3 DNA: TGCGCCAGCAGCCAAGGACAGGGAAGCTCCTACGAGCAGTACTTC. Translation: CASSQGQGSSYEQYF.

The rearrangement uses TRBV18 and TRBJ2-7, with TRBD1 identical over 9 bases. Looked up from germline, CDR1 is KGHSH and CDR2 is LQKENI. V lost 5 bases, J lost 4 bases, and 6 bases stayed unmatched. The CDR3 consists of 14 residues. CDR3 nucleotides: TGTGCCAGCTCATTCGGACAGGGGAAGTACGAGCAGTACTTC. Translation: CASSFGQGKYEQYF. The whole variable domain, filled in from reference TRBV18 and TRBJ2-7, reads NAGVMQNPRHLVRRRGQEARLRCSPMKGHSHVYWYRQLPEEGLKFMVYLQKENIIDESGMPKERFSAEFPKEGPSILRIQQVVRGDSAAYFCASSFGQGKYEQYFGPGTRLTVT.